The rows below give T cell receptor beta chains drawn from one sample of a study of T cell repertoires in cytomegalovirus infection. TCRdb itself ran the reads through MiXCR, one entry per CDR3 protein. The sample yields approximately 750,000 distinct CDR3 sequences, 35% to 40% seen once. The sequenced material came from PBMCs. The receptors shown here come from a human donor in good health (CMV status not recorded). Some clones in this sample may be carry-over from other donors' samples. Both conserved end residues are part of each CDR3. The order of the fields is clone size, J gene, V gene, CDR3 protein. The listing skips clone size in some rows; elsewhere it reads once, few, many or a size class.

>once|TRBJ2-2|TRBV28
CAGTNPLGRGNTGELFF
>.|TRBJ1-2|TRBV7-4
CASSRPGQAFNYGYTF
>many|TRBJ2-3|TRBV7-8
CASSLVYLGATGGTTDTQYF
>.|TRBJ2-1|TRBV24-1
CATSDSGTSYNEQFF
>.|TRBJ2-1|TRBV7-2
CASSPPSPEDEQLF
>.|TRBJ2-7|TRBV19
CASIRPGLSYEQYF
>.|TRBJ2-3|TRBV10-3
CAISEVAESTDTQYF
>.|TRBJ2-7|TRBV2
CASSEWGDEQYF
>.|TRBJ1-6|TRBV28
CASSFNLQGSSPLHF
>.|TRBJ1-4|TRBV28
CASSFGGLANEKLFF
>few|TRBJ1-1|TRBV28
CASSSTGRVTEAFF
>.|TRBJ2-7|TRBV25-1
CASSVFEGSYEQYF
>.|TRBJ2-5|TRBV6-4
CASSPAGTSGRETQYF
>.|TRBJ2-2|TRBV7-8
CASSDTQVADTGELFF
>.|TRBJ2-5|TRBV10-2
CASSEGRGEETQYF
>.|TRBJ2-7|TRBV12-3/TRBV12-4
CASSNFRDASYEQYF
>.|TRBJ2-1|TRBV20-1
CSAVPGLAGNSYNEQFF
>many|TRBJ1-2|TRBV28
CASSPTGGAGGYTF
>.|TRBJ1-6|TRBV4-1
CASSRMTGINSPLHF
>few|TRBJ2-3|TRBV7-9
CASSINTDTQYF
>few|TRBJ2-7|TRBV7-2
CASSLRATYEQYF
>.|TRBJ2-3|TRBV29-1
CSGLRVGGDTQYF
>many|TRBJ1-3|TRBV7-2
CASSFSPGGYGNTIYF
>.|TRBJ2-2|TRBV5-4
CASSPGTGPGELFF
>.|TRBJ2-3|TRBV28
CASSPASTDTQYF
>.|TRBJ2-1|TRBV15
CATIRGLGGDEQFF
>few|TRBJ2-5|TRBV28
CASSLFGQGEQETQYF
>few|TRBJ1-1|TRBV6-5
CASSYARPNTEAFF
>.|TRBJ1-1|TRBV19
CASSPHDRGRTEAFF
>many|TRBJ1-5|TRBV7-2
CASSLTSNQPQHF
>.|TRBJ2-7|TRBV20-1
CSAYQLAGDSYEQYF
>.|TRBJ1-3|TRBV6-5
CASRYVSGNTIYF
>few|TRBJ1-1|TRBV7-2
CASSPNPGKWSTEAFF
>few|TRBJ1-1|TRBV6-1
CASSKLGQGASEAFF
>.|TRBJ2-7|TRBV7-6
CASSLTSGRAAFEQYF
>.|TRBJ2-1|TRBV29-1
CSVVYRTYNEQFF
>.|TRBJ2-1|TRBV27
CASTQYRRGRRSSYNEQFF
>.|TRBJ1-1|TRBV20-1
CSAAKGSMNTEAFF
>few|TRBJ1-1|TRBV28
CASSIPGTKKAFF
>many|TRBJ1-1|TRBV5-6
CASSQRTNRFRTEAFF
>.|TRBJ2-7|TRBV7-9
CASSPGSTTGDYEQYF
>few|TRBJ2-5|TRBV6-5
CASSPPYGRAETQYF
>.|TRBJ1-1|TRBV28
CASSPRQVGLPEAFF
>.|TRBJ2-5|TRBV30
CAWSTMDGETQYF
>few|TRBJ2-3|TRBV18
CASSSGVWADTQYF
>few|TRBJ1-6|TRBV27
CASSRPGHRGNSPLHF
>once|TRBJ2-2|TRBV7-2
CASSLASTGVNTGELFF
>few|TRBJ2-5|TRBV28
CASIQGASVETQYF
>many|TRBJ1-4|TRBV7-9
CASSPARANEKLFF
>.|TRBJ2-7|TRBV29-1
CSVSGAAPYEQYF
>.|TRBJ2-1|TRBV7-3
CASSLTGLNEQFF
>.|TRBJ2-7|TRBV27
CASSPSAGGLREQYF